A single T cell receptor (beta chain) is shown here with its context. Its cognate antigen is unknown. Every donor gave roughly 9.6 milliliters of peripheral blood. The sample comes from a study of blood T cells in healthy people across ages. Whole-study findings and limits: Donor CMV status was unknown, possibly confounding expanded clonotype changes.

The authors ran a second PCR of 7 to 11 cycles using a sample-barcoded 5' primer and a J-beta primer mix. A template-switch adaptor with 12 random nucleotides tagged each cDNA molecule. There were at least 3 million CDR3-containing paired-end reads obtained from each sample. TCRdb ran MiXCR on the 5' RACE reads and lists one entry per CDR3 protein. The sample consists of more than 1.4 million distinct CDR3 sequences, 35% to 45% of them appearing once. The CDR3 totals 15 residues. Deletions cut 7 bases from V and 5 bases from J, with 18 bases between. The germline gives CDR1 MNHEY, CDR2 SVGAGI. The sequencing input was blood. This clonotype originated in a woman between 18 and 29 years old in good health. The chain carries TRBV6-5 and TRBJ2-1; unclear D gene. The CDR3 bases are TGTGCCAGCAACTCCTTCGGGCAGCTGAACAATGAGCAGTTCTTC. It translates to CASNSFGQLNNEQFF.